The rows below give T cell receptor beta chains drawn from one sample of a study of blood T cell repertoires in COVID-19. Method: immunoSEQ multiplex PCR; TCRdb's copy keeps in-frame clones and lacks some. This table has approximately 270,000 clones, about 91% appearing once. The sample taken for sequencing was PBMCs or T cells enriched from blood (not recorded which). Every receptor here comes from a man aged 35 to 55 who had been exposed to COVID-19. CDR3s include the opening cysteine and the closing phenylalanine or tryptophan. The order of the fields is D gene, J gene, CDR3 length, V gene, clone size, CDR3 DNA, CDR3 protein. The D gene is left open where the match is weak. Clone size is shown for a subset of rows, as once, few, many or a class of expanded clone.

d_gene: -; j_gene: TRBJ2-4; len: 15; v_gene: TRBV6-5; abundance: -; CDR3nt: TGTGCCAGCAGTTCCGTGGAGTTGGCCAAAAACATTCAGTACTTC; CDR3aa: CASSSVELAKNIQYF
d_gene: -; j_gene: TRBJ1-5; len: 15; v_gene: TRBV2; abundance: -; CDR3nt: TGTGCCAGCAGTAAAGACGCCGGGGTCAATCAGCCCCAGCATTTT; CDR3aa: CASSKDAGVNQPQHF
d_gene: -; j_gene: TRBJ1-3; len: 15; v_gene: TRBV7-8; abundance: -; CDR3nt: TGTGCCAGCAGCTCGGCGTCAGGGGCTGGAAACACCATATATTTT; CDR3aa: CASSSASGAGNTIYF
d_gene: -; j_gene: TRBJ1-3; len: 18; v_gene: TRBV9; abundance: -; CDR3nt: TGTGCCAGCAGCGAAAGGAGTGGGGGGTTTAGCTCTGGAAACACCATATATTTT; CDR3aa: CASSERSGGFSSGNTIYF
d_gene: -; j_gene: TRBJ2-2; len: 13; v_gene: TRBV18; abundance: -; CDR3nt: TGTGCCAGCTCACCCCAGGGTCCCGGGGAGCTGTTTTTT; CDR3aa: CASSPQGPGELFF
d_gene: TRBD2; j_gene: TRBJ2-3; len: 18; v_gene: TRBV5-1; abundance: -; CDR3nt: TGCGCCAGCAGCTTCACAGGGGGCACTAGCGGGAGTACGGATACGCAGTATTTT; CDR3aa: CASSFTGGTSGSTDTQYF
d_gene: -; j_gene: TRBJ2-2; len: 16; v_gene: TRBV19; abundance: -; CDR3nt: TGTGCCAGTAGTATGCCCGGGGGAATTAACACCGGGGAGCTGTTTTTT; CDR3aa: CASSMPGGINTGELFF
d_gene: TRBD1; j_gene: TRBJ1-1; len: 15; v_gene: TRBV10-2; abundance: -; CDR3nt: TGCGCCAGCAGTGACACCGGACAGGTGAACACTGAAGCTTTCTTT; CDR3aa: CASSDTGQVNTEAFF
d_gene: TRBD1; j_gene: TRBJ1-2; len: 19; v_gene: TRBV7-9; abundance: -; CDR3nt: TGTGCCAGCAGCTTAGGAAGGACAGGCACTACAGCCTTAACCGATGGCTACACCTTC; CDR3aa: CASSLGRTGTTALTDGYTF
d_gene: TRBD2; j_gene: TRBJ2-5; len: 17; v_gene: TRBV4-1; abundance: -; CDR3nt: TGCGCCAGCAGCCAAGGCCGCTGGGAGGGAAAAGGGGAGACCCAGTACTTC; CDR3aa: CASSQGRWEGKGETQYF
d_gene: TRBD2; j_gene: TRBJ2-7; len: 13; v_gene: TRBV12-3/TRBV12-4; abundance: -; CDR3nt: TGTGCCAGCAGTTTGAGAGGGAGGGGCGAGCAGTACTTC; CDR3aa: CASSLRGRGEQYF
d_gene: TRBD1; j_gene: TRBJ1-5; len: 14; v_gene: TRBV11-2; abundance: -; CDR3nt: TGTGCCAGCAGTGAACAGGGGGCCTGGCAGCCCCAGCATTTT; CDR3aa: CASSEQGAWQPQHF
d_gene: TRBD2; j_gene: TRBJ2-2; len: 17; v_gene: TRBV30; abundance: -; CDR3nt: TGTGCCTGGAGTGAAACCGGACTAGCGGGCCCGACCGGGGAGCTGTTTTTT; CDR3aa: CAWSETGLAGPTGELFF
d_gene: TRBD1; j_gene: TRBJ1-6; len: 14; v_gene: TRBV7-2; abundance: once; CDR3nt: TGTGCCAGCAGCCAAGGGGGCCAAAATTCACCCCTCCACTTT; CDR3aa: CASSQGGQNSPLHF
d_gene: -; j_gene: TRBJ2-2; len: 14; v_gene: TRBV30; abundance: -; CDR3nt: TGTGCCTGGAGCGCCGGGACTAACACCGGGGAGCTGTTTTTT; CDR3aa: CAWSAGTNTGELFF
d_gene: -; j_gene: TRBJ2-1; len: 15; v_gene: TRBV5-1; abundance: -; CDR3nt: TGCGCCAGCAGCGCAGCGGAAAGCTCCTACAATGAGCAGTTCTTC; CDR3aa: CASSAAESSYNEQFF
d_gene: TRBD1; j_gene: TRBJ1-5; len: 15; v_gene: TRBV7-8; abundance: -; CDR3nt: TGTGCCAGCAGCCCCTCGACAGGGTCCAATCAGCCCCAGCATTTT; CDR3aa: CASSPSTGSNQPQHF
d_gene: -; j_gene: TRBJ1-2; len: 13; v_gene: TRBV9; abundance: -; CDR3nt: TGTGCCAGCAGCGTGACTGACAGGACTGGCTACACCTTC; CDR3aa: CASSVTDRTGYTF
d_gene: -; j_gene: TRBJ1-3; len: 15; v_gene: TRBV5-1; abundance: -; CDR3nt: TGCGCCAGCAGTGACCGACAGGACTCTGGAAACACCATATATTTT; CDR3aa: CASSDRQDSGNTIYF
d_gene: -; j_gene: TRBJ1-1; len: 14; v_gene: TRBV7-9; abundance: -; CDR3nt: TGTGCCAGCAGCTTAGCGGGAGTTAACACTGAAGCTTTCTTT; CDR3aa: CASSLAGVNTEAFF
d_gene: -; j_gene: TRBJ1-2; len: 15; v_gene: TRBV6-5; abundance: -; CDR3nt: TGTGCCAGCAAGCAGGTTTTGGAGGTGGTTGGTGGCTACACCTTC; CDR3aa: CASKQVLEVVGGYTF
d_gene: -; j_gene: TRBJ2-3; len: 15; v_gene: TRBV5-1; abundance: -; CDR3nt: TGCGCCAGCAGCTTGGACGGGATCGGAGCAGATACGCAGTATTTT; CDR3aa: CASSLDGIGADTQYF
d_gene: TRBD1; j_gene: TRBJ1-4; len: 16; v_gene: TRBV9; abundance: -; CDR3nt: TGTGCCAGCAGCGTAGGGGGACAGGGTCGTGATGAAAAACTGTTTTTT; CDR3aa: CASSVGGQGRDEKLFF
d_gene: TRBD1; j_gene: TRBJ1-1; len: 15; v_gene: TRBV28; abundance: -; CDR3nt: TGTGCCAGCAGGTCGGCCGGGACAGGGCGGCTGTTGGCTTTCTTT; CDR3aa: CASRSAGTGRLLAFF
d_gene: TRBD2; j_gene: TRBJ2-3; len: 16; v_gene: TRBV20-1; abundance: -; CDR3nt: TGCAGTGCTGGTGATCTGACTAGCGGCTTAGGAGATACGCAGTATTTT; CDR3aa: CSAGDLTSGLGDTQYF
d_gene: TRBD1; j_gene: TRBJ1-2; len: 14; v_gene: TRBV6-2/TRBV6-3; abundance: -; CDR3nt: TGTGCCAGCAGTACGGGACAGGGGGCGTATGGCTACACCTTC; CDR3aa: CASSTGQGAYGYTF
d_gene: -; j_gene: TRBJ2-7; len: 15; v_gene: TRBV4-2; abundance: -; CDR3nt: TGTGCCAGCAGCCAAGCCGAGGGAAATTCCTACGAGCAGTACTTC; CDR3aa: CASSQAEGNSYEQYF
d_gene: TRBD2; j_gene: TRBJ2-5; len: 17; v_gene: TRBV13; abundance: -; CDR3nt: TGTGCCAGCAGCTCCGCTGGGGGACTAGCGGTACAAGAGACCCAGTACTTC; CDR3aa: CASSSAGGLAVQETQYF
d_gene: -; j_gene: TRBJ2-7; len: 15; v_gene: TRBV7-8; abundance: -; CDR3nt: TGTGCCAGCAGCCAAAGGGGACAAAGCTCCTACGAGCAGTACTTC; CDR3aa: CASSQRGQSSYEQYF
d_gene: -; j_gene: TRBJ1-1; len: 13; v_gene: TRBV9; abundance: -; CDR3nt: TGTGCCAGCAGCGTAGGAGGGTCCACTGAAGCTTTCTTT; CDR3aa: CASSVGGSTEAFF
d_gene: -; j_gene: TRBJ1-1; len: 13; v_gene: TRBV2; abundance: -; CDR3nt: TGTGCCAGCAGTTCGGGACAGAACACTGAAGCTTTCTTT; CDR3aa: CASSSGQNTEAFF
d_gene: TRBD1; j_gene: TRBJ1-4; len: 17; v_gene: TRBV7-3; abundance: once; CDR3nt: TGTGCCAGCAGCTTAAAGGGACAGTGGCCAACTAATGAAAAACTGTTTTTT; CDR3aa: CASSLKGQWPTNEKLFF
d_gene: TRBD1; j_gene: TRBJ1-6; len: 14; v_gene: TRBV27; abundance: -; CDR3nt: TGTGCCAGCAGTTTAACAGGGGATCACTCACCCCTCCACTTT; CDR3aa: CASSLTGDHSPLHF
d_gene: TRBD2; j_gene: TRBJ2-2; len: 16; v_gene: TRBV18; abundance: -; CDR3nt: TGTGCCAGCTCACGAGGTAGCGGGACGAACACCGGGGAGCTGTTTTTT; CDR3aa: CASSRGSGTNTGELFF
d_gene: -; j_gene: TRBJ1-4; len: 13; v_gene: TRBV19; abundance: -; CDR3nt: TGTGCCAGTAGTCGGAGTGCGAATGAAAAACTGTTTTTT; CDR3aa: CASSRSANEKLFF
d_gene: -; j_gene: TRBJ2-7; len: 13; v_gene: TRBV2; abundance: -; CDR3nt: TGTGCCAGCAGTGTGGTACTATCCTACGAGCAGTACTTC; CDR3aa: CASSVVLSYEQYF
d_gene: TRBD1; j_gene: TRBJ1-2; len: 15; v_gene: TRBV2; abundance: -; CDR3nt: TGTGCCAGCAGTGAACCTACGACAGGGGTCTATGGCTACACCTTC; CDR3aa: CASSEPTTGVYGYTF
d_gene: -; j_gene: TRBJ2-2; len: 15; v_gene: TRBV25-1; abundance: -; CDR3nt: TGTGCCAGCAGTGATTACCACAGGGCCACCGGGGAGCTGTTTTTT; CDR3aa: CASSDYHRATGELFF
d_gene: -; j_gene: TRBJ1-5; len: 15; v_gene: TRBV5-1; abundance: -; CDR3nt: TGCGCCAGCAGCTTGGACGGACAAAGCAATCAGCCCCAGCATTTT; CDR3aa: CASSLDGQSNQPQHF